These 3 T cell receptor beta chains were all obtained from the same sample, sequenced in a study of blood T cell repertoires in COVID-19. Sequencing was performed with immunoSEQ multiplex PCR; in TCRdb, only in-frame clones are kept and a portion is missing. The sample carries approximately 530,000 clones, roughly 91% recorded once. Sequencing was carried out using peripheral blood. These receptors were collected from a woman aged 50 to 60 with COVID-19, enrolled during active disease.

V is TRBV12-5 and J is TRBJ2-1, with TRBD2 matching 10 bases. The CDR3 contains 15 residues. Germline V lookup: CDR1 LGHNT, CDR2 FRNRAP. The junction had 8 bases not matched to a gene; V was cut back by 4 bases and J by 8 bases. The CDR3 DNA is TGTGCTAGTGGTTCCGCCCTAAGCGGGGGGGATGAGCAGTTCTTC. This encodes CASGSALSGGDEQFF. The entire variable domain, with the rest obtained from reference TRBV12-5 and TRBJ2-1, is as follows: DARVTQTPRHKVTEMGQEVTMRCQPILGHNTVFWYRQTMMQGLELLAYFRNRAPLDDSGMPKDRFSAEMPDATLATLKIQPSEPRDSAVYFCASGSALSGGDEQFFGPGTRLTVL.

This clone was seen a handful of times. V and J are TRBV5-4 and TRBJ2-2, with no clear D. This CDR3 comprises 16 residues. V gave up 4 bases and J gave up 1 base, with 14 bases separating them. Germline CDR1 and CDR2: SGHNT and YYREEE (reference sequence). The CDR3 region is CASSAVETWNTGELFF. Written as DNA, the CDR3 is TGTGCCAGCAGCGCGGTCGAGACGTGGAACACCGGGGAGCTGTTTTTT.

The chain links TRBV7-6 to TRBJ1-6; 7 bases map to TRBD1. The CDR3 is 15 amino acids. The V gene's germline CDR1 is SGHVS and CDR2 FNYEAQ. The trim removed 5 bases at V and 1 base at J, leaving 2 bases unmatched. CDR3 DNA: TGTGCCAGCAGCGGGGGACAGTCCTATAATTCACCCCTCCACTTT. Protein product: CASSGGQSYNSPLHF.